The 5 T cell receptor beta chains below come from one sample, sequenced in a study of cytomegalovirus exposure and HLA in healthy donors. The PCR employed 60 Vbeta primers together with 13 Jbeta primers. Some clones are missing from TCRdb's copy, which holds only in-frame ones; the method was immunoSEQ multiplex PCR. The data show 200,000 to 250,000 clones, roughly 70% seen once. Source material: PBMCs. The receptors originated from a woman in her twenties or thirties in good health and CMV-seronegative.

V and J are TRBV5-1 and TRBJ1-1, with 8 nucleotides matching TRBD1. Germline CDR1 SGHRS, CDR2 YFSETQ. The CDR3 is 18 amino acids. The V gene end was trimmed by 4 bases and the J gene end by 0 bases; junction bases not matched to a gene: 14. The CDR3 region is CASSLGDRGISVNTEAFF. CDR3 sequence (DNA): TGCGCCAGCAGCCTTGGTGACAGGGGTATATCAGTGAACACTGAAGCTTTCTTT.

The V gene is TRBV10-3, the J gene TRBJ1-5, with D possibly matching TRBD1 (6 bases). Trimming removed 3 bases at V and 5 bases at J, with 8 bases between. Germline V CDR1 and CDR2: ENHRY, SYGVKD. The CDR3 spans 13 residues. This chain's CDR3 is CAISEGGYQPQHF. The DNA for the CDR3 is TGTGCCATCAGTGAAGGGGGATATCAGCCCCAGCATTTT.

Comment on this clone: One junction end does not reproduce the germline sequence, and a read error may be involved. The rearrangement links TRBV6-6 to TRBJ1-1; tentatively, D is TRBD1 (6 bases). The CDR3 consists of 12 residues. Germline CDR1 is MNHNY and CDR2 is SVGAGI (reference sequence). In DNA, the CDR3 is TGTGCCAGCAGTTACTCGGGTACAGGGCCAGTCTTT. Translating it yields CASSYSGTGPVF.

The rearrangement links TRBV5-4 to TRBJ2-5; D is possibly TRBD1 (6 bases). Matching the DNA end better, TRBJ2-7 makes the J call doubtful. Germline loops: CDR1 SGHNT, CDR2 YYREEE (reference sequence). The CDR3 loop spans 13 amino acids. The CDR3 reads CASSLGAGVEQYF. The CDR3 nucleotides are TGTGCCAGCAGCTTAGGGGCAGGGGTCGAGCAGTACTTC.

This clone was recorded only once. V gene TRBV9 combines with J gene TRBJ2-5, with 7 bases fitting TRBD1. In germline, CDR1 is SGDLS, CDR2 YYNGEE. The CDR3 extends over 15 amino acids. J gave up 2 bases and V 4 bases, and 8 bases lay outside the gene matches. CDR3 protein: CASSSPGQPQETQYF. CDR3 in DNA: TGTGCCAGCAGCTCCCCGGGACAGCCACAAGAGACCCAGTACTTC.